Sequencing of this TCR beta chain was carried out in a study of spatial heterogeneity in lung cancer. Across the study: Detection consistently captured more beta-chain sequences than alpha-chain sequences.

Study-wide results and limits: Tumors with more nonsynonymous mutations had more expanded intratumoral alpha and beta TCRs.

Every TCR cDNA molecule bore its own unique molecular identifier. Each CDR3 protein is one row after TCRdb ran MiXCR on the 5' RACE reads. This table holds about 25,000 distinct CDR3 sequences, 8% to 10% found once. Germline V gene sequence: CDR1 SGHAT, CDR2 FQNNGV. V was trimmed by 4 bases and J by 7 bases, leaving 11 bases between them. The CDR3 extends over 12 amino acids. Time point meaning: sample taken at primary tumor resection. No cell sorting; template was whole RNA from tumor, lung tissue or PBMC. Worth noting for this clonotype: Antigen unknown.

This sample comprised lung tumor tissue, obtained at surgery. The sequence was collected from a male donor with early-stage non-small cell lung cancer. V usage is TRBV11-2 and J usage is TRBJ2-7; D gene uncertain. CDR3 DNA: TGTGCCAGCAGCTCCGAGGAGACAGAGCAGTACTTC. It codes for CASSSEETEQYF.